This T cell receptor beta chain originates from a study of Graves' ophthalmopathy and Graves' hyperthyroidism. Germline CDR1 and CDR2: ENHRY and SYGVKD. The ends lost 6 bases at V and 7 bases at J; junction bases unmatched: 7. There are 14 residues in the CDR3. Amplification from RNA transcripts yielded the TCR beta CDR3 regions. HTBI-primed first-round RT-PCR preceded second-round multiplex PCR. TCRdb processed the multiplex PCR reads anew with MiXCR; each CDR3 protein has one entry. This sample has about 220,000 distinct CDR3 sequences, with 20% to 25% found just once. This clonotype was observed many times. Antigen specificity is unknown. Study findings and constraints: Ophthalmopathy versus stable hyperthyroidism: 13-signature model gave around 85% sensitivity, just under 82% specificity. Forecasting of ophthalmopathy progression by the model achieved over 55% sensitivity and less than 80% specificity. Most expanded thyroid clonotypes above 0.001 frequency also appeared in blood.

Additional autoimmune diseases, uncontrolled infections, pregnancy or lactation disqualified patients. The source material was peripheral blood. This clonotype was sampled from a woman between 50 and 59 years old with Graves' ophthalmopathy. The chain joins TRBV10-3 to TRBJ1-5, with 9 bases identical to TRBD1. This chain's CDR3 is CAISWTGDGQPQHF. CDR3 nucleotide sequence: TGTGCCATCAGCTGGACAGGGGACGGGCAGCCCCAGCATTTT.